The 14 T cell receptor beta chains below were found in one sample sequenced in a study of blood T cell repertoires in COVID-19. Clones were sequenced by immunoSEQ multiplex PCR, and TCRdb holds only the in-frame ones, with some missing. The repertoire holds 95,000 to 150,000 clones, 75% to 90% seen once, with almost 4.5% in the top ten. The sample comprised peripheral blood. The source is a man aged 35 to 55 with acute or convalescent COVID-19.

This chain uses TRBV19 with TRBJ1-1; the D gene is possibly TRBD1 (5 bases). V gave up 1 base and J gave up 4 bases, with 10 bases separating them. The CDR3 loop spans 14 amino acids. CDR1 LNHDA and CDR2 SQIVND come from the germline V gene (reference sequence). The CDR3 loop is CASSIGGAGTEAFF. The CDR3 coding sequence is TGTGCCAGTAGTATAGGGGGCGCCGGCACTGAAGCTTTCTTT.

The chain has TRBV14 and TRBJ2-1; TRBD1 might be the D (5 bases). The germline V gene encodes CDR1 SGHDN and CDR2 FVKESK. V lost 1 base, J lost 4 bases, and 20 bases lay in between. CDR3 length: 18 amino acids. CDR3 bases: TGTGCCAGCAGCCAAGGCAGGGCTACCCTAATTAAATACAATGAGCAGTTCTTC. Translating it yields CASSQGRATLIKYNEQFF.

This rearrangement joins TRBV4-1 to TRBJ1-5; D not resolved. Germline V gene data show CDR1 as MGHRA and CDR2 as YSYEKL. This CDR3 has 14 amino acids. Trimming stripped 0 bases from V and 4 bases from J, with 7 bases between. Here the CDR3 reads CASSQDAGNQPQHF. The CDR3 DNA reads TGCGCCAGCAGCCAAGATGCGGGGAATCAGCCCCAGCATTTT.

The chain joins TRBV9 to TRBJ2-7, with 11 nucleotides matching TRBD2. The CDR3 is made up of 13 amino acids. CDR1 is SGDLS, CDR2 YYNGEE, per germline. V lost 4 bases to trimming and J lost 7 bases; unmatched junction nucleotides: 4. The CDR3, as DNA: TGTGCCAGCAGCTTAGCGGGGGGGCCGGAGCAGTACTTC. Translating it yields CASSLAGGPEQYF.

The sample holds one count of this clone. This chain uses TRBV10-3 with TRBJ2-7, with a tentative D call TRBD2 (6 bases). This CDR3 is built from 12 residues. With 10 bases removed from V and 3 bases from J, the gap between germline ends came to 13 bases. Germline V CDR1 and CDR2: ENHRY, SYGVKD. CDR3 loop: CATSGTDYEQYF. The CDR3 DNA sequence: TGTGCCACCTCCGGGACTGACTACGAGCAGTACTTC.

This clone was counted a single time. The chain employs TRBV20-1 and TRBJ2-3; 7 bases fit TRBD1. Germline assignment: CDR1 DFQATT and CDR2 SNEGSKA (reference sequence). Trimming removed 3 bases from V and 7 bases from J; junction bases left unmatched: 10. The CDR3 loop spans 14 amino acids. CDR3 nucleotide sequence: TGCAGTGCTAGTATTTTCGGGACAGCATATACGCAGTATTTT. It encodes CSASIFGTAYTQYF.

The chain uses TRBV5-8 and TRBJ2-1; the D gene is possibly TRBD2 (6 bases). This CDR3 has 14 amino acids. V lost 6 bases to trimming and J lost 8 bases, with 18 bases between them. Germline V gene sequence: CDR1 SGHTS, CDR2 YDEGEE. The CDR3: CASTEGGVVDEQFF. Written as DNA, the CDR3 is TGTGCCAGCACCGAGGGCGGGGTCGTAGATGAGCAGTTCTTC.

The rearrangement uses TRBV4-1 and TRBJ1-2; 9 bases match TRBD1. CDR1 and CDR2 from the germline V gene are MGHRA and YSYEKL. This CDR3 spans 14 amino acids. V was clipped by 4 bases and J by 8 bases; unmatched bases: 8. DNA of the CDR3: TGCGCCAGCAGCCGGGACAGGGCCGTTTGGGGCTACACCTTC. The encoded protein is CASSRDRAVWGYTF.

V gene TRBV11-2 combines with J gene TRBJ2-3; no clear D. Per the germline V gene, CDR1 is SGHAT and CDR2 is FQNNGV. The CDR3 totals 15 residues. Trimming removed 1 base at V and 2 bases at J, with 10 bases between. The chain's CDR3 is CASSLGAHNTDTQYF. DNA for the CDR3: TGTGCCAGCAGCTTAGGGGCGCACAACACAGATACGCAGTATTTT. Complete variable domain (other parts from reference TRBV11-2 and TRBJ2-3): EAGVAQSPRYKIIEKRQSVAFWCNPISGHATLYWYQQILGQGPKLLIQFQNNGVVDDSQLPKDRFSAERLKGVDSTLKIQPAKLEDSAVYLCASSLGAHNTDTQYFGPGTRLTVL.

The genes are TRBV5-6 and TRBJ1-5; perhaps TRBD1 as D (6 bases). CDR3 size: 14 residues. The V gene's germline CDR1 is SGHDT and CDR2 YYEEEE. Trimming took off 0 bases at V and 8 bases at J, with 12 bases between the two ends. The CDR3 DNA sequence: TGTGCCAGCAGCTTGGAGGGCAGGGGAAAGCCCCAGCATTTT. Its translation: CASSLEGRGKPQHF.

This rearrangement joins TRBV10-2 to TRBJ1-2; a possible D gene is TRBD1 (5 bases). This CDR3 region has 13 residues. Germline V gene sequence: CDR1 WSHSY, CDR2 SAAADI. With 7 bases removed from V and 2 bases from J, the gap between germline ends came to 11 bases. The CDR3 DNA reads TGCGCCAGCATGGTGACAGCGAACTATGGCTACACCTTC. Translation: CASMVTANYGYTF.

The J gene is TRBJ1-2, the V gene TRBV5-1; D remains unclear. Germline V gene data show CDR1 as SGHRS and CDR2 as YFSETQ. The length of the CDR3 is 14 residues. Trimming cost V 3 bases and J 4 bases, with 13 bases left between them. This chain's CDR3 is CASSSGGDLYGYTF. As DNA, the CDR3 is TGCGCCAGCAGCTCTGGAGGCGACCTCTATGGCTACACCTTC. Full variable domain (remainder filled in from reference TRBV5-1 and TRBJ1-2): KAGVTQTPRYLIKTRGQQVTLSCSPISGHRSVSWYQQTPGQGLQFLFEYFSETQRNKGNFPGRFSGRQFSNSRSEMNVSTLELGDSALYLCASSSGGDLYGYTFGSGTRLTVV.

The chain combines TRBV7-9 with TRBJ2-5; D gene ambiguous. The CDR3 extends over 12 amino acids. The germline V and J ends were trimmed by 5 bases and 4 bases, with 8 bases remaining between them. Germline V lookup: CDR1 SEHNR, CDR2 FQNEAQ (reference sequence). The CDR3 nucleotides are TGTGCCAGCAGCCCCGTTTCAGAGACCCAGTACTTC. This encodes CASSPVSETQYF.

The J gene is TRBJ2-3, the V gene TRBV5-8; a weak D match, TRBD2 (5 bases). CDR3 length: 16 amino acids. Germline CDR1 is SGHTS and CDR2 is YDEGEE. The V and J ends lost 1 base and 1 base respectively, with 13 bases between them. The CDR3 protein is CASSLWLFGGTDTQYF. In nucleotides, the CDR3 is TGTGCCAGCAGCTTGTGGTTGTTCGGGGGCACAGATACGCAGTATTTT.